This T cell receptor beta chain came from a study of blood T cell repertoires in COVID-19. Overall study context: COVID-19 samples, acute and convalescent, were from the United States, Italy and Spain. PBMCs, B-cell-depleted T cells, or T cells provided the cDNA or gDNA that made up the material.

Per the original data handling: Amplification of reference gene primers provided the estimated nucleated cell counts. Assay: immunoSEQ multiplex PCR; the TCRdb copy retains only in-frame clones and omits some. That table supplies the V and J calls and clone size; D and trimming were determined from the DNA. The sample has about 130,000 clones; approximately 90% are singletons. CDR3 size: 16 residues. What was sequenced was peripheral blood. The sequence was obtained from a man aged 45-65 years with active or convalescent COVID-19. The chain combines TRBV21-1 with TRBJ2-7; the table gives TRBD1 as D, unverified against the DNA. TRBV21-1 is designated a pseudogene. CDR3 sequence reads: CASSNWDRDPFYEQYF. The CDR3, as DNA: TGTGCCAGCAGCAACTGGGACAGGGACCCATTTTACGAGCAGTACTTC.